This T cell receptor (beta chain) emerged from a study of cytotoxic CD8 clonotypes in ibrutinib-treated CLL. The table lists this clone with a count of one. The junction shows a germline mismatch at one end, possibly a read error. The germline gives CDR1 SSHAT, CDR2 FNYEAQ (reference sequence). This CDR3 contains 14 residues. Profiled with immunoSEQ multiplex PCR; TCRdb holds only in-frame clones, not every one. The data hold 130,000 or so clones, with 77% observed a single time. This sequence was found in a human donor with chronic lymphocytic leukemia. The chain employs TRBV7-7 and TRBJ2-1; TRBD2 is a possible D gene (5 bases). The input for sequencing was PBMCs, taken after 12 months of ibrutinib treatment. The chain's CDR3 is CASSLALTINEQFF. As DNA, the CDR3 is TGTGCTAGCAGCTTAGCGCTCACGATCAATGAGCAGTTCTTC.